This T cell receptor beta chain was captured by sequencing in a study of T cells in Graves' hyperthyroidism and ophthalmopathy. Study-level points and caveats: Researchers found most expanded thyroid clonotypes above 0.001 in blood as well.

Trimming shortened V by 6 bases and J by 2 bases, and 14 bases separated the two germline ends. In germline, CDR1 is DFQATT, CDR2 SNEGSKA (reference sequence). CDR3 length: 13 amino acids. Amplification of TCR beta CDR3 regions was performed using RNA transcripts as template. Carried out on the TCR CDR3, a first-round RT-PCR used the HTBI primer set. TCRdb reprocessed the multiplex PCR reads with MiXCR, giving one entry per CDR3 protein. The sample carries 300,000 to 450,000 distinct CDR3 sequences, under 15% recorded once. The study enrolled patients aged 18 to 65 with newly diagnosed hyperthyroidism of under 2 months' duration. Clinical symptoms, serum thyroxine and TRAb, thyroid ultrasound and orbital computed tomography together formed the diagnostic basis. This clonotype has more than one count but fewer than ten. Its antigen is not known. Given a much more abundant clone one base away, this may be a read error. The CDR3 ends on some other residue instead of the conserved phenylalanine or tryptophan, so this is likely a read error.

V gene TRBV20-1 combines with J gene TRBJ2-7; D perhaps matches TRBD1 (5 bases). Sequencing was performed on blood. This TCR was recovered from a woman aged 18-29 years with Graves' hyperthyroidism. The chain's CDR3 is CSARPQGAYEQYL. The CDR3 region has the DNA TGCAGTGCGCGTCCCCAGGGCGCCTACGAGCAGTACCTC.